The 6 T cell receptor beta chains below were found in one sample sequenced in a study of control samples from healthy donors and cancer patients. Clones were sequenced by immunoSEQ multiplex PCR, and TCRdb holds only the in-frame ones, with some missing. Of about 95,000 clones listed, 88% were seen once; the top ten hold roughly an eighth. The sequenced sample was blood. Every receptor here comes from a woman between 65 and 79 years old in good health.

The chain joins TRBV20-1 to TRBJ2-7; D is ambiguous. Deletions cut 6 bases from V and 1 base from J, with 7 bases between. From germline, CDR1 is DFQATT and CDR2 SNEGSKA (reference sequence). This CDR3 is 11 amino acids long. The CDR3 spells CSALISYEQYF. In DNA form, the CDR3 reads TGCAGTGCCTTGATATCCTACGAGCAGTACTTC.

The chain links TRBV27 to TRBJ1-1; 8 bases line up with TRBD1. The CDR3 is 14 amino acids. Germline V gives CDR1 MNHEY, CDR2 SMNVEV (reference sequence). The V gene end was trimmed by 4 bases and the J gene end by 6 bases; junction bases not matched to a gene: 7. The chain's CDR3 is CASSSADRGAEAFF. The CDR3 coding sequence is TGTGCCAGCAGTTCAGCAGACAGGGGCGCTGAAGCTTTCTTT.

CDR3 loop: CASSAELTNTGELFF. The CDR3 region has the DNA TGTGCCAGCAGCGCAGAGCTAACGAACACCGGGGAGCTGTTTTTT. The genes are TRBV9 and TRBJ2-2, with no clear D. CDR1 is SGDLS, CDR2 YYNGEE, per germline. The V and J ends lost 3 bases and 0 bases respectively, with 9 bases between them. The CDR3 covers 15 residues.

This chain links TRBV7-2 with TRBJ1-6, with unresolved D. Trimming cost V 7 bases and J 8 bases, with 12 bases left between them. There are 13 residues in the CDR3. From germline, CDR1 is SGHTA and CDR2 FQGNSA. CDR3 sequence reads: CASNFGQDSPLHF. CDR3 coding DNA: TGTGCCAGCAACTTTGGGCAAGATTCACCCCTCCACTTT.

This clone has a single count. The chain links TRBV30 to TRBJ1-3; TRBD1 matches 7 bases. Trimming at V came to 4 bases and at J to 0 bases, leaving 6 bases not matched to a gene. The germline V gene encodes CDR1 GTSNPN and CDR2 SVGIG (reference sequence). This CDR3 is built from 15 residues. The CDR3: CAWIAGTVSGNTIYF. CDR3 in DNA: TGTGCCTGGATAGCGGGGACAGTCTCTGGAAACACCATATATTTT.

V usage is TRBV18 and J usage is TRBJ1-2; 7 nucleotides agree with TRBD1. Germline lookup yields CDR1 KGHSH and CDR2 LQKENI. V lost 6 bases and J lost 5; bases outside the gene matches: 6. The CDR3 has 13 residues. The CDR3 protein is CASSGDRTYGYTF. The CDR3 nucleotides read TGTGCCAGCTCGGGGGACAGAACTTATGGCTACACCTTC.